This is a list of T cell receptor beta chains from one sample in a study of T cells in Graves' hyperthyroidism and ophthalmopathy. TCRdb redid the calling of the multiplex PCR reads with MiXCR, one entry per CDR3 protein. The table shows fewer than 400,000 distinct CDR3 sequences, with just under 25% occurring only once. Sample: blood. The source of these receptors is a man in his fifties with Graves' hyperthyroidism. CDR3s leave out the opening cysteine and the closing phenylalanine or tryptophan. Fields, in order: CDR3 length, V gene, J gene, CDR3 protein.

16	TRBV11-2	TRBJ2-2	ASKLNFRQGAHTGELF
12	TRBV28	TRBJ1-1	ASGRTGRDTEAF
12	TRBV7-9	TRBJ2-7	ASSPGVHSYEQY
9	TRBV7-2	TRBJ2-7	ASLLAGEQY
12	TRBV27	TRBJ2-7	ASSPSGPANEQY
11	TRBV14	TRBJ1-1	ASSQDWNTEAF
13	TRBV3-1	TRBJ2-3	ASSPPDRVTDTQY
12	TRBV6-2/TRBV6-3	TRBJ1-3	ASSRDNSGNTIY
17	TRBV3-1	TRBJ2-7	ASSSPGTSGRGVSYEQY
12	TRBV18	TRBJ1-5	ASSAQTGSQPQH
13	TRBV5-6	TRBJ2-3	ASSFWGASTDTQY
10	TRBV28	TRBJ1-2	ATTRAAHGYT
12	TRBV7-6	TRBJ2-2	ASSLRAGTGELF
13	TRBV5-4	TRBJ2-5	ASSLQGPSAETQY
11	TRBV19	TRBJ2-5	ASSRANQETQY
12	TRBV20-1	TRBJ2-1	SARAGNSYNEQF
9	TRBV2	TRBJ2-3	ASSGGDTQY
14	TRBV11-2	TRBJ1-1	ASRPGTGNKGTEAF
14	TRBV10-3	TRBJ2-3	AISATSGRSTDTQY
13	TRBV5-1	TRBJ2-7	ASRGGQGLFGEQY
13	TRBV7-9	TRBJ1-1	ASSLGQNPNTEAF
16	TRBV7-3	TRBJ2-3	ASSSLPLAGGPGDTQY
11	TRBV6-2/TRBV6-3	TRBJ1-2	ASKRTGASGYT
12	TRBV5-1	TRBJ2-7	ASSQLRGSYEQY
10	TRBV7-9	TRBJ1-2	ASSRRGLGYT
15	TRBV7-9	TRBJ2-3	ASSSGLAGLGTDTQY